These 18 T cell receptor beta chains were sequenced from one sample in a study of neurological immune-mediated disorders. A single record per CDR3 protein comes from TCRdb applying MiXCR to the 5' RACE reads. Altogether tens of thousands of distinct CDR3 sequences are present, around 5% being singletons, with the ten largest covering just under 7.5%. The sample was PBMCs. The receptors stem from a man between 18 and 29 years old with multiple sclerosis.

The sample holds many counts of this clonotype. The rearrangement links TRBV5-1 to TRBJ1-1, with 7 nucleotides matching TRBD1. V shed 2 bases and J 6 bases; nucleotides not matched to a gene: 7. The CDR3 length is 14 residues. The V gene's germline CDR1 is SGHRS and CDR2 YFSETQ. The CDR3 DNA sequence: TGCGCCAGCAGCTTCAACCCCGGGACAGCTGAAGCTTTCTTT. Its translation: CASSFNPGTAEAFF.

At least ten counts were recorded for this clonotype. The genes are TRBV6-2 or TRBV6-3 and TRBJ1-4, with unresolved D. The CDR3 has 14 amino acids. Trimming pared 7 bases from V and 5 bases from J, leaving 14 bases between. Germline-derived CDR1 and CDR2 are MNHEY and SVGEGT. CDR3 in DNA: TGTGCCAGCAACACGAAACGAGCCAATGAAAAACTGTTTTTT. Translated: CASNTKRANEKLFF.

The CDR3 DNA follows: TGTGCCAGCAGCTCACCGGGACTAGCGGGACCCGGCTTGGGGGAGCAGTTCTTC. Its protein product is CASSSPGLAGPGLGEQFF. The chain is built from TRBV7-2 and TRBJ2-1; 13 bases fit TRBD2. CDR1 is SGHTA, CDR2 FQGNSA, per germline. V lost 4 bases and J lost 10; bases outside the gene matches: 16. CDR3 length: 18 residues.

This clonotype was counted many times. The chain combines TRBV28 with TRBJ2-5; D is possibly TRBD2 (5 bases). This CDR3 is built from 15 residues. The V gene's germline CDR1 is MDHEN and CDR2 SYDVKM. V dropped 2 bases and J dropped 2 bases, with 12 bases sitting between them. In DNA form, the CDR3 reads TGTGCCAGCAGTTTACCCGGCGGCGGGCAAGAGACCCAGTACTTC. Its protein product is CASSLPGGGQETQYF.

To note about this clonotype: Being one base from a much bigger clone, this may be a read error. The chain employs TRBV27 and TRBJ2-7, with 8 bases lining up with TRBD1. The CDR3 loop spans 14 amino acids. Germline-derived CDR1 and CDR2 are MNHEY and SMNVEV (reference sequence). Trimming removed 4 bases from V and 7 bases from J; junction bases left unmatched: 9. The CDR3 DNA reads TGTGCCAGCAGTTACCTAGGACAGGGTAGAGAGCAGTACTTC. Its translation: CASSYLGQGREQYF.

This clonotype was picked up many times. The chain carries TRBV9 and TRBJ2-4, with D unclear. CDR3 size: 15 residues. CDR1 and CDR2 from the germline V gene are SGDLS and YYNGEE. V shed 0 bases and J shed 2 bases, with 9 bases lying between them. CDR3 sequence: CASSVGVETKNIQYF. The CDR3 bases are TGTGCCAGCAGCGTAGGGGTCGAAACCAAAAACATTCAGTACTTC.

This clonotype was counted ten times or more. CDR3 loop: CASSPSGRADFGYTF. CDR3 sequence (DNA): TGTGCCAGCAGCCCTAGCGGTCGGGCAGATTTTGGCTACACCTTC. This chain links TRBV11-2 with TRBJ1-2; D is ambiguous. Per the germline V gene, CDR1 is SGHAT and CDR2 is FQNNGV. This CDR3 has 15 residues. V gave up 5 bases and J gave up 7 bases, with 20 bases separating them.

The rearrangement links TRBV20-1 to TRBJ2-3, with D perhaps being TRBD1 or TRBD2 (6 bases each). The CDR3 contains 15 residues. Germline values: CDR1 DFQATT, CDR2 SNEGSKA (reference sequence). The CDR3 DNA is TGCATTGCAAAAACCCCCGGGGGCCCCACAGATACGCAGTATTTT. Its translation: CIAKTPGGPTDTQYF.

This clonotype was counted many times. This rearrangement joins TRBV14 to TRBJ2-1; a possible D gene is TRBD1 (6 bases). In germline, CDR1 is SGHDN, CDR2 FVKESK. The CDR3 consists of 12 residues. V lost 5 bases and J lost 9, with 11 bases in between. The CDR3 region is CASSKQGSEQFF. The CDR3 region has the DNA TGTGCCAGCAGCAAACAGGGAAGTGAGCAGTTCTTC.

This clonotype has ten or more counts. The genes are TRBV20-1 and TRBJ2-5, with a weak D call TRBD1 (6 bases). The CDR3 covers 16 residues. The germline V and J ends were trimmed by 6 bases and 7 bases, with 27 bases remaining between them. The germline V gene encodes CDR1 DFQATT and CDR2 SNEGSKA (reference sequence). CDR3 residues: CSAPLTGTRAGGTQYF. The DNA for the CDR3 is TGCAGTGCCCCTCTAACCGGGACAAGGGCAGGAGGGACCCAGTACTTC.

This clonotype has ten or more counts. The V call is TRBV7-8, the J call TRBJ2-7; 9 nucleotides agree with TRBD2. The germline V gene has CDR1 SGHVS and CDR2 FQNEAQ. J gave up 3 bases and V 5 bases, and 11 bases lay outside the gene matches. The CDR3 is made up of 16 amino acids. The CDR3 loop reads CASSHKRSGSRYEQYF. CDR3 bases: TGTGCCAGCAGCCACAAACGTAGCGGGAGCCGCTACGAGCAGTACTTC.

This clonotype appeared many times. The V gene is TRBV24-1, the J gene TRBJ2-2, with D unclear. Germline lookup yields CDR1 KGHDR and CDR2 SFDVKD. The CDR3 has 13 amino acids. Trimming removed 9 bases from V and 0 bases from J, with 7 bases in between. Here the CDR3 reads CATSRSNTGELFF. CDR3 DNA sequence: TGTGCCACCTCTAGGTCGAACACCGGGGAGCTGTTTTTT.

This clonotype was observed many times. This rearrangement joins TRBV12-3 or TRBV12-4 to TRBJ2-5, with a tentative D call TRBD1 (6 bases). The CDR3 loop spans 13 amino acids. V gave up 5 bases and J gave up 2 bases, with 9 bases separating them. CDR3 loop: CASSVRGQETQYF. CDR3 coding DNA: TGTGCCAGCAGTGTCAGGGGACAAGAGACCCAGTACTTC.

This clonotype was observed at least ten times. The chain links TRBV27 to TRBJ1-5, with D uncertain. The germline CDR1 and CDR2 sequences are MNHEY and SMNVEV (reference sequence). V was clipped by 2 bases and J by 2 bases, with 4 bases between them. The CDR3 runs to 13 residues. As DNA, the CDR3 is TGTGCCAGCAGTTTAAGTGGCAATCAGCCCCAGCATTTT. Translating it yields CASSLSGNQPQHF.

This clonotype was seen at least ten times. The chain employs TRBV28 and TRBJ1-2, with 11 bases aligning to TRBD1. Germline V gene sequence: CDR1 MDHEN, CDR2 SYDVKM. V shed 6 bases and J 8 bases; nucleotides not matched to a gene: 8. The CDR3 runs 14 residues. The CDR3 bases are TGTGCCAGCAGATTTGGACAGGGGGCGAGAGGCTACACCTTC. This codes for CASRFGQGARGYTF.

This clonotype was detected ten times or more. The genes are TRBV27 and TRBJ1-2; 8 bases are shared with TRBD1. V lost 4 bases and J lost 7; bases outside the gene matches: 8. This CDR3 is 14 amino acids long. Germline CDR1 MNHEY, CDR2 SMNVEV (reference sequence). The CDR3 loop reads CASSWAGQAFGYTF. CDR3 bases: TGTGCCAGCAGTTGGGCGGGACAGGCTTTTGGCTACACCTTC.

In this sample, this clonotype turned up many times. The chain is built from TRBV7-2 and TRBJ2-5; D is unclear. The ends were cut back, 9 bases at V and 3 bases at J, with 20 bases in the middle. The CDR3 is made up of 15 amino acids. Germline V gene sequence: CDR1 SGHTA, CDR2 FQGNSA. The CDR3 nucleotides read TGTGCCAGTTCGAAACTCACCCTTGGGAAAGAGACCCAGTACTTC. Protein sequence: CASSKLTLGKETQYF.

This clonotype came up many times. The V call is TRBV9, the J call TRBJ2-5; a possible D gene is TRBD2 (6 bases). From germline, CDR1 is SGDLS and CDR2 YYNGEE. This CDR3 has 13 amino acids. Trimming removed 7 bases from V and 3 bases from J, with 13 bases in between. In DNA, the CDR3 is TGTGCCAGCGCTTCGTCGGGGGAAGAGACCCAGTACTTC. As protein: CASASSGEETQYF.